The present T cell receptor (beta chain) was sequenced within a study of blood T cell repertoires in COVID-19. Study as a whole: Samples came from the United States, Italy and Spain, spanning acute and convalescent COVID-19. The analysed material was cDNA or gDNA that came from T cells, B-cell-depleted T cells, or PBMCs.

Profiled with immunoSEQ multiplex PCR; TCRdb holds only in-frame clones, not every one. The data contain 150,000 to 170,000 clones, 91% of them singletons. Germline V lookup: CDR1 LNHDA, CDR2 SQIVND (reference sequence). The CDR3 is made up of 15 amino acids. The V end lost 6 bases, the J end lost 1 base, and 14 bases lay between the germline ends. Input material: peripheral blood. This chain links TRBV19 with TRBJ2-3; TRBD1 is a possible D gene (6 bases). The source of this sequence is a man between 50 and 59 years old with acute or convalescent COVID-19. The DNA for the CDR3 is TGTGCCAGTAGAACCAGGGGAGTTGGCACAGATACGCAGTATTTT. Its translation: CASRTRGVGTDTQYF.